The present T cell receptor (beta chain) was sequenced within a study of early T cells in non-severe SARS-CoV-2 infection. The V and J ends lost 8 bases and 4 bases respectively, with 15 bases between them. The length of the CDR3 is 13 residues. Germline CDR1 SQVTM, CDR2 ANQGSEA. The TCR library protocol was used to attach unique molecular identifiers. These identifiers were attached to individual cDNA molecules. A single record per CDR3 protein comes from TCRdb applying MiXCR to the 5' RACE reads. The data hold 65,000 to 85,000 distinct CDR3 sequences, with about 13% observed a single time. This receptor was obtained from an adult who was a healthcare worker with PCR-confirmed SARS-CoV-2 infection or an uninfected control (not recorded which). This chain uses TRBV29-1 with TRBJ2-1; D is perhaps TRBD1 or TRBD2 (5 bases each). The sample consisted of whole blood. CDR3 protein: CSPLGPPYNEQFF. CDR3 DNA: TGCAGCCCCCTGGGACCGCCTTACAATGAGCAGTTCTTC.